Sequencing of this TCR beta chain was carried out in a study of T-cell reconstitution after alpha-beta-depleted transplantation in children. The library targeted TCRbeta and was prepared with unique molecular identifiers. TCRdb reprocessed the PCR reads via MiXCR and lists one record per CDR3 protein. Of 300,000 to 400,000 distinct CDR3 sequences in the sample, 10% to 15% were seen once. This clonotype has ten or more counts. The specimen was PBMCs, collected from the stem cell graft. The TCR comes from a human donor who donated a stem cell graft to a child with Fanconi anemia.

The DNA of the CDR3 is TGTGCCAGCAGTTTAGGGGCAGGTTTGGGGACTGAAGCTTTCTTT. Its protein product is CASSLGAGLGTEAFF. The chain has TRBV12-3 or TRBV12-4 and TRBJ1-1; D gene unclear. The CDR3 is 15 amino acids. V dropped 1 base and J dropped 5 bases, with 14 bases sitting between them.